This TCR beta chain was obtained from a study of blood T cell repertoires in COVID-19. Background on the study: T cells, B-cell-depleted T cells, or PBMCs provided the cDNA or gDNA that served as material.

TCRdb keeps only in-frame clones here, not all; method: immunoSEQ multiplex PCR. The table lists 90,000 to 120,000 clones, over 75% of them singletons. V trimming: 7 bases; J trimming: 3 bases; junction bases outside the gene matches: 3. The CDR3 sequence is 12 residues long. The germline CDR1 and CDR2 sequences are SNHLY and FYNNEI. V and J are TRBV2 and TRBJ2-7; the match to TRBD1 covers 7 bases. This sequence originates from a human donor in a cohort sampled during active COVID-19. The material sequenced was peripheral blood. The CDR3 DNA reads TGTGCCAGCACGACAGGGAACTACGAGCAGTACTTC. As protein: CASTTGNYEQYF. The full variable domain, completed using reference TRBV2 and TRBJ2-7, is EPEVTQTPSHQVTQMGQEVILRCVPISNHLYFYWYRQILGQKVEFLVSFYNNEISEKSEIFDDQFSVERPDGSNFTLKIRSTKLEDSAMYFCASTTGNYEQYFGPGTRLTVT.